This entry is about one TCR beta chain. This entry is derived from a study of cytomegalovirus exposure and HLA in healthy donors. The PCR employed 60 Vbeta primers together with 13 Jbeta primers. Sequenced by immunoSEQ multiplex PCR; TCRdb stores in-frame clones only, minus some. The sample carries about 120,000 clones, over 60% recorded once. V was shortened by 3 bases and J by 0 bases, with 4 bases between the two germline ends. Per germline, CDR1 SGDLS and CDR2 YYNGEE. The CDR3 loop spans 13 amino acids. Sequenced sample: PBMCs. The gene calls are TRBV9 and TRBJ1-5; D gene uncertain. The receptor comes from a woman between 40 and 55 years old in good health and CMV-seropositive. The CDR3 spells CASSAYSNQPQHF. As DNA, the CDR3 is TGTGCCAGCAGCGCTTATAGCAATCAGCCCCAGCATTTT. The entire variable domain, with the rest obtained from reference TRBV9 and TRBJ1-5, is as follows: DSGVTQTPKHLITATGQRVTLRCSPRSGDLSVYWYQQSLDQGLQFLIQYYNGEERAKGNILERFSAQQFPDLHSELNLSSLELGDSALYFCASSAYSNQPQHFGDGTRLSIL.